This T cell receptor beta chain was obtained from a study of a mutant IDH1 vaccine in newly diagnosed glioma. Study overall: Vaccination was launched 4-6 weeks after radiotherapy alone, or with temozolomide cycles. Week 47 marked visit V13, whereas week 35 marked visit V12. Radiotherapy, temozolomide, or both had been given previously, and both were given to most.

Notes on the study in general: Pseudoprogression seemingly bore no relation to changes in top peripheral T cell clonotypes.

The sample's time point: week 47, end of study. Each dose delivered 300 ug of mutant IDH1 20-mer peptide subcutaneously with imiquimod. The germline V gene encodes CDR1 KGHSH and CDR2 LQKENI. The trim removed 3 bases at V and 2 bases at J, leaving 8 bases unmatched. There are 17 residues in the CDR3. Notes on this clone: Its antigen is not known.

TCRdb's table, derived via immunoSEQ multiplex PCR, lists solely in-frame clones and lacks some. The sample contains approximately 80,000 clones, more than 80% of which appear only once. This chain links TRBV18 with TRBJ2-4; 9 bases align to TRBD1. The input for sequencing was PBMCs, taken from a glioma patient whose treatment included an IDH1 peptide vaccine. This receptor was obtained from a man aged 40-55 years with glioma. The CDR3 DNA reads TGTGCCAGCTCACCTCCGGGACAGGGAGGGACCAAAAACATTCAGTACTTC. Translation gives CASSPPGQGGTKNIQYF. The full variable domain, in which reference TRBV18 and TRBJ2-4 provide the parts outside the CDR3, is NAGVMQNPRHLVRRRGQEARLRCSPMKGHSHVYWYRQLPEEGLKFMVYLQKENIIDESGMPKERFSAEFPKEGPSILRIQQVVRGDSAAYFCASSPPGQGGTKNIQYFGAGTRLSVL.